One sample yielded the 23 T cell receptor beta chains listed below, sequenced in a study of technical replicates of blood from several donors (dated by TCRdb to about 2017). The library relied on the immunoSEQ multiplex PCR assay. The table comes from immuneACCESS by way of TCRdb, which keeps in-frame sequences with V and J called. Part of the clones is missing from these tables; in studies checked, under half for an unresolved V gene and the rest for unknown reasons. Recorded for this sample are about 74,000 clones; roughly 94% of them occurred a single time. The biggest ten clones account for about 0.27% of the sample. Sample: T cells isolated from PBMCs. All receptors come from a human donor in good health.

The genes are TRBV27 and TRBJ2-5, with 10 nucleotides matching TRBD2. CDR1 is MNHEY and CDR2 is SMNVEV in the germline V gene (reference sequence). The CDR3 runs to 16 residues. The J segment lost 0 bases and the V segment lost 5 bases, leaving 6 bases of the junction unmatched. CDR3: CASSPGLAAYQETQYF. The CDR3 DNA reads as TGTGCCAGCAGTCCCGGACTAGCGGCGTACCAAGAGACCCAGTACTTC.

CDR3 sequence: CASSPGGTEAFF. CDR3 DNA sequence: TGTGCCAGCAGTCCAGGGGGGACTGAAGCTTTCTTT. The V call is TRBV6-6, the J call TRBJ1-1, with TRBD1 matching over 7 bases. Germline values: CDR1 MNHNY, CDR2 SVGAGI (reference sequence). Trimming removed 5 bases from V and 5 bases from J; junction bases left unmatched: 2. CDR3 length equals 12 residues.

The genes are TRBV15 and TRBJ2-2; D is ambiguous. CDR1 and CDR2 from the germline V gene are LNHNV and YYDKDF (reference sequence). Between the trimmed V and J ends, which lost 0 bases and 0 bases, there was a span of 14 bases. The CDR3 covers 18 residues. CDR3 protein: CATSRDSFRSSNTGELFF. The CDR3 DNA sequence: TGTGCCACCAGCAGAGATTCTTTTCGCAGTTCGAACACCGGGGAGCTGTTTTTT.

The chain links TRBV2 to TRBJ2-7; the D gene is possibly TRBD1 (6 bases). Germline assignment: CDR1 SNHLY and CDR2 FYNNEI. This CDR3 comprises 15 residues. Trimming cost V 6 bases and J 0 bases, with 15 bases left between them. CDR3 region: CASRRPSGASYEQYF. In DNA, the CDR3 is TGTGCCAGCAGACGGCCCTCAGGGGCCTCCTACGAGCAGTACTTC.

This chain connects TRBV27 to TRBJ1-1, with 7 bases fitting TRBD1. CDR1 is MNHEY and CDR2 is SMNVEV in the germline V gene (reference sequence). The CDR3 totals 15 residues. Trimming cost V 5 bases and J 2 bases; bases outside gene matches: 8. Written as DNA, the CDR3 is TGTGCCAGCAGTCTGACCGGGACAGTAAACACTGAAGCTTTCTTT. It specifies CASSLTGTVNTEAFF.

The rearrangement links TRBV2 to TRBJ1-4; D is unresolved. Per germline, CDR1 SNHLY and CDR2 FYNNEI. V lost 4 bases to trimming and J lost 7 bases, with 10 bases between them. The CDR3 consists of 13 residues. For the CDR3, the DNA is TGTGCCAGCAGTGGGCACATAACTGAAAAACTGTTTTTT. Translated: CASSGHITEKLFF. The full variable domain, its missing parts supplied by reference TRBV2 and TRBJ1-4, is EPEVTQTPSHQVTQMGQEVILRCVPISNHLYFYWYRQILGQKVEFLVSFYNNEISEKSEIFDDQFSVERPDGSNFTLKIRSTKLEDSAMYFCASSGHITEKLFFGSGTQLSVL.

V usage is TRBV9 and J usage is TRBJ1-1; 8 positions match TRBD1. This CDR3 contains 16 residues. The V gene's germline CDR1 is SGDLS and CDR2 YYNGEE. Unmatched junction bases numbered 13, after V lost 5 bases and J lost 4 bases. The CDR3 region has the DNA TGTGCCAGCAGTACTCCTAGGACAGGGCTCCTCACTGAAGCTTTCTTT. Residues: CASSTPRTGLLTEAFF. The full variable domain, in which reference TRBV9 and TRBJ1-1 provide the parts outside the CDR3, is DSGVTQTPKHLITATGQRVTLRCSPRSGDLSVYWYQQSLDQGLQFLIQYYNGEERAKGNILERFSAQQFPDLHSELNLSSLELGDSALYFCASSTPRTGLLTEAFFGQGTRLTVV.

The chain couples TRBV6-1 to TRBJ1-2; tentatively, D is TRBD1 (6 bases). Germline assignment: CDR1 MNHNS and CDR2 SASEGT. This CDR3 is built from 14 residues. V lost 6 bases and J lost 4, with 15 bases in between. The CDR3 here is CASSARTAVYGYTF. DNA of the CDR3: TGTGCCAGCAGCGCAAGGACAGCTGTCTATGGCTACACCTTC.

The chain has TRBV29-1 and TRBJ1-5; weak D call: TRBD1 (6 bases). V lost 8 bases to trimming and J lost 7 bases, with 21 bases between them. CDR3 length: 14 residues. Per the germline V gene, CDR1 is SQVTM and CDR2 is ANQGSEA. The CDR3 DNA follows: TGCAGCACCGGACCCCGCTCAGGGGAACAGCCCCAGCATTTT. Protein product: CSTGPRSGEQPQHF.

The chain has TRBV2 and TRBJ1-1; 7 bases are a match to TRBD1. The CDR3 length is 14 residues. J lost 4 bases, V lost 5 bases, and 7 bases had no gene match. Germline lookup yields CDR1 SNHLY and CDR2 FYNNEI. CDR3: CASSKRQGATEAFF. For the CDR3, the DNA is TGTGCCAGCAGTAAGAGACAGGGAGCCACTGAAGCTTTCTTT.

The CDR3 here is CASSVDSGQGYGYTF. CDR3 bases: TGTGCCAGCAGCGTAGACTCAGGGCAGGGTTATGGCTACACCTTC. The chain uses TRBV9 and TRBJ1-2, with D possibly being TRBD1 (5 bases). V dropped 0 bases and J dropped 5 bases, with 14 bases sitting between them. Germline V gives CDR1 SGDLS, CDR2 YYNGEE. The CDR3 consists of 15 residues.

This chain uses TRBV28 with TRBJ2-5, with D perhaps matching TRBD2 (6 bases). CDR3 length: 17 amino acids. The germline V and J ends were trimmed by 1 base and 2 bases, with 17 bases remaining between them. Germline V gene sequence: CDR1 MDHEN, CDR2 SYDVKM. The DNA of the CDR3 is TGTGCCAGCAGTTTATCAGTTCGGTACAGCGGGCAAGAGACCCAGTACTTC. The encoded protein is CASSLSVRYSGQETQYF.

The chain employs TRBV29-1 and TRBJ2-3; 10 bases line up with TRBD2. Trimming took 8 bases from V and 4 from J; bases not matched to a gene: 9. The CDR3 has 14 amino acids. Per the germline V gene, CDR1 is SQVTM and CDR2 is ANQGSEA. The CDR3 loop is CSPLRLAGADTQYF. The CDR3 nucleotides read TGCAGCCCGTTGAGGCTAGCGGGAGCAGATACGCAGTATTTT.

The chain is built from TRBV27 and TRBJ1-2, with 11 bases fitting TRBD1. The V segment lost 6 bases and the J segment 0 bases; nucleotides outside the gene matches: 0. This CDR3 comprises 14 residues. CDR1 is MNHEY, CDR2 SMNVEV, per germline (reference sequence). CDR3 protein: CASRGQGANYGYTF. The DNA of the CDR3 is TGTGCCAGCAGGGGACAGGGGGCTAACTATGGCTACACCTTC.

J is TRBJ1-1 and V is TRBV6-6, with 8 positions matching TRBD1. Germline V CDR1 and CDR2: MNHNY, SVGAGI (reference sequence). After removal of 2 bases from V and 1 base from J, the junction contained 6 bases not matched to a gene. The CDR3 consists of 16 residues. The CDR3 protein is CASSYGPTGANTEAFF. The CDR3 DNA follows: TGTGCCAGCAGTTACGGTCCGACAGGGGCGAACACTGAAGCTTTCTTT.

The V gene is TRBV5-5, the J gene TRBJ1-2; possible D gene TRBD1, 5 bases. CDR3 size: 13 residues. Germline values: CDR1 SGHKS, CDR2 YYEKEE (reference sequence). The ends were cut back, 2 bases at V and 7 bases at J, with 12 bases in the middle. In nucleotides, the CDR3 is TGTGCCAGCAGCTTCAGGGATAGAGGTGGCTACACCTTC. Translated: CASSFRDRGGYTF.

The chain combines TRBV6-1 with TRBJ1-1, with D possibly being TRBD1 (6 bases). From germline, CDR1 is MNHNS and CDR2 SASEGT. The CDR3 length is 15 residues. The V gene lost 8 bases and the J gene lost 5 bases, with 21 bases spanning the gap. CDR3 bases: TGTGCCAGCTTGGGGGCTCTCTGGGGCTGGACTGAAGCTTTCTTT. Amino acids: CASLGALWGWTEAFF.

This chain uses TRBV27 with TRBJ2-7; D is perhaps TRBD1 (5 bases). V lost 6 bases, J lost 3 bases, and 15 bases lay in between. The CDR3 is 14 residues long. Germline CDR1 reads MNHEY; CDR2 reads SMNVEV (reference sequence). The CDR3 region is CASSSDSHYYEQYF. CDR3 nucleotide sequence: TGTGCCAGCAGCTCCGACAGTCACTACTACGAGCAGTACTTC.

The gene calls are TRBV7-2 and TRBJ1-3; D remains unclear. The CDR3 totals 16 residues. The germline gives CDR1 SGHTA, CDR2 FQGNSA. Deletions cut 1 base from V and 2 bases from J, with 12 bases between. The DNA of the CDR3 is TGTGCCAGCAGCTTAGTAGCGTCAGCAGCTGGAAACACCATATATTTT. Translating it yields CASSLVASAAGNTIYF.

This sequence joins TRBV7-2 and TRBJ1-1; no firm D call. From germline, CDR1 is SGHTA and CDR2 FQGNSA. V was clipped by 3 bases and J by 0 bases, with 8 bases between them. The CDR3 totals 14 residues. CDR3 region: CASSFFGLNTEAFF. The CDR3 DNA follows: TGTGCCAGCAGCTTTTTTGGCTTGAACACTGAAGCTTTCTTT.

The chain joins TRBV28 to TRBJ1-2; the D is unclear. Germline V gene sequence: CDR1 MDHEN, CDR2 SYDVKM. The V and J ends lost 2 bases and 2 bases respectively, with 6 bases between them. The CDR3 loop spans 13 amino acids. The CDR3 protein is CASSLGGNYGYTF. The CDR3, as DNA: TGTGCCAGCAGTTTAGGAGGGAACTATGGCTACACCTTC.

The CDR3 reads CASSLDPGQGANEAFF. The CDR3 region has the DNA TGTGCCAGCAGCTTAGACCCTGGACAGGGGGCGAATGAAGCTTTCTTT. The chain couples TRBV7-9 to TRBJ1-1, with TRBD1 matching 11 bases. Germline trimming cut 1 base from V and 7 bases from J; bases unmatched to any gene: 8. The CDR3 runs to 16 residues. CDR1 is SEHNR, CDR2 FQNEAQ, per germline (reference sequence).

V gene TRBV6-4 combines with J gene TRBJ2-7; D perhaps matches TRBD2 (6 bases). CDR1 and CDR2 (germline): MRHNA, SNTAGT. This CDR3 is built from 13 residues. Trimming stripped 5 bases from V and 5 bases from J, with 13 bases between. CDR3 protein: CASSSVRGNEQYF. CDR3 DNA sequence: TGTGCCAGCAGTTCGGTCCGGGGGAACGAGCAGTACTTC.